These 18 T cell receptor beta chains share one sample of origin, sequenced in a study of T cells after yellow fever vaccination (dated by TCRdb to the late 2010s). Library preparation employed 5' RACE. The sample was run on an Illumina NovaSeq 6000. TCRdb itself trimmed the public reads at Q25 with fastp, ran MiXCR and retained productive beta chains. Rows with one shared CDR3 protein collapse into an entry with the most common genes and DNA. Here the sample has approximately 330,000 distinct CDR3 sequences; about 4% occur a single time. The ten largest make up about 22% of the sample. According to the study, the label for this sample's treatment or condition signals: live attenuated yellow fever vaccine strain. The sample in question was PBMCs, obtained 5 days after the yellow fever booster vaccination. The source of these receptors is a man between 18 and 35 years old who received the YFV17D yellow fever vaccine.

This clonotype showed up many times. The rearrangement uses TRBV12-3 or TRBV12-4 and TRBJ2-2; a possible D gene is TRBD1 (6 bases). V was cut by 6 bases and J by 1 base, with 9 bases left in between. CDR3 length: 14 residues. Written as DNA, the CDR3 is TGTGCCAGCAGAATACAGGGGAACACCGGGGAGCTGTTTTTT. Protein: CASRIQGNTGELFF.

This clonotype has more than one count but fewer than ten. This chain links TRBV29-1 with TRBJ2-5, with TRBD1 matching over 10 bases. V was pared by 6 bases and J by 1 base, with 5 bases of the junction left unmatched. The germline CDR1 and CDR2 sequences are SQVTM and ANQGSEA. The CDR3 covers 14 residues. The CDR3 coding sequence is TGCAGCGTCGGACAGGGGGGCCTCCAAGAGACCCAGTACTTC. It yields the protein CSVGQGGLQETQYF.

This clonotype has ten or more counts. V gene TRBV5-1 combines with J gene TRBJ1-1, with unresolved D. With 2 bases removed from V and 4 bases from J, the gap between germline ends came to 9 bases. The CDR3 contains 13 residues. Germline V gene lookup returns CDR1 SGHRS and CDR2 YFSETQ. The CDR3 DNA follows: TGCGCCAGCAGCTTCGGATTAGGCACTGAAGCTTTCTTT. Protein product: CASSFGLGTEAFF. The full variable domain, with the rest looked up from reference TRBV5-1 and TRBJ1-1, is KAGVTQTPRYLIKTRGQQVTLSCSPISGHRSVSWYQQTPGQGLQFLFEYFSETQRNKGNFPGRFSGRQFSNSRSEMNVSTLELGDSALYLCASSFGLGTEAFFGQGTRLTVV.

The chain joins TRBV6-2 or TRBV6-3 to TRBJ2-7; weak D call: TRBD1 (6 bases). The CDR3 contains 13 residues. V was clipped by 5 bases and J by 4 bases, with 12 bases between them. Germline V gene data show CDR1 as MNHEY and CDR2 as SVGEGT. CDR3 residues: CASSETTGYEQYF. Written as DNA, the CDR3 is TGTGCCAGCAGTGAAACGACAGGATACGAGCAGTACTTC.

This clonotype was seen a handful of times. The chain employs TRBV4-1 and TRBJ2-7; D uncertain. The V gene lost 4 bases and the J gene lost 0 bases, with 13 bases spanning the gap. The V gene's germline CDR1 is MGHRA and CDR2 YSYEKL. The CDR3 has 15 residues. CDR3 nucleotides: TGCGCCAGCAGCCTAGGTATATTAAACTCCTACGAGCAGTACTTC. Residues: CASSLGILNSYEQYF.

This clonotype has at least ten counts. The gene calls are TRBV6-5 and TRBJ1-2; D may be TRBD1 (6 bases). The CDR3 loop spans 14 amino acids. V was pared by 6 bases and J by 4 bases, with 15 bases between. Germline assignment: CDR1 MNHEY and CDR2 SVGAGI. The CDR3 DNA sequence: TGTGCCAGCAGCCCCGGGGGGGGCGGCTATGGCTACACCTTC. Its protein is CASSPGGGGYGYTF.

This chain connects TRBV12-5 to TRBJ2-1; D is possibly TRBD2 (6 bases). Germline values: CDR1 LGHNT, CDR2 FRNRAP. The CDR3 is 15 residues long. The V and J ends lost 2 bases and 2 bases respectively, with 10 bases between them. CDR3 bases: TGTGCTAGTGGTTTGTTACGGGGGACCTACAATGAGCAGTTCTTC. This sequence encodes CASGLLRGTYNEQFF.

This clonotype was counted only a few times. At one of its ends the junction is not consistent with the germline gene, which may arise from a read error. The genes are TRBV6-2 or TRBV6-3 and TRBJ2-1, with 10 bases identical to TRBD2. The CDR3 covers 13 residues. CDR1 is MNHEY, CDR2 SVGEGT, per germline. The CDR3 reads CATRLAGVPRPVF. The CDR3 DNA is TGTGCCACACGGCTAGCGGGGGTCCCCCGTCCGGTCTTC.

This chain links TRBV6-5 with TRBJ1-1; 8 bases map to TRBD1. V lost 5 bases, J lost 3 bases, and 5 bases stayed unmatched. Germline V lookup: CDR1 MNHEY, CDR2 SVGAGI. The CDR3 is 14 amino acids. This CDR3 is CASSPTRGHTEAFF. DNA for the CDR3: TGTGCCAGCAGTCCTACCAGGGGGCACACTGAAGCTTTCTTT.

This sequence joins TRBV4-3 and TRBJ2-1; D remains unclear. Germline lookup yields CDR1 LGHNA and CDR2 YSLEER. Trimming pared 0 bases from V and 11 bases from J, leaving 11 bases between. The CDR3 spans 13 residues. The CDR3 loop reads CASSQDRERKQFF. In DNA, the CDR3 is TGCGCCAGCAGCCAAGATCGAGAACGAAAGCAGTTCTTC.

The chain has TRBV20-1 and TRBJ1-1; D perhaps matches TRBD1 (6 bases). V was pared by 0 bases and J by 5 bases, with 16 bases between. This CDR3 comprises 15 residues. Per germline, CDR1 DFQATT and CDR2 SNEGSKA (reference sequence). The CDR3 spells CSARDTTGFLTEAFF. DNA of the CDR3: TGCAGTGCTAGAGATACTACAGGGTTTTTAACTGAAGCTTTCTTT.

V is TRBV27 and J is TRBJ1-5; TRBD1 might be the D (6 bases). Per the germline V gene, CDR1 is MNHEY and CDR2 is SMNVEV (reference sequence). With 1 base removed from V and 6 bases from J, the gap between germline ends came to 13 bases. This CDR3 has 15 residues. The DNA of the CDR3 is TGTGCCAGCAGTTTATTGGGGGCGATCGGTCAGCCCCAGCATTTT. It yields the protein CASSLLGAIGQPQHF.

This clonotype has a count of ten or more. This rearrangement joins TRBV7-2 to TRBJ1-2; 8 bases are shared with TRBD1. The CDR3 length is 15 residues. J was trimmed by 7 bases and V by 5 bases; bases with no gene match: 12. CDR1 is SGHTA and CDR2 is FQGNSA in the germline V gene. CDR3 in amino acids: CASSLQFGQGAGYTF. The CDR3 DNA sequence: TGTGCCAGCAGCCTACAGTTCGGGCAGGGGGCTGGCTACACCTTC. Full variable domain (missing parts from reference TRBV7-2 and TRBJ1-2): GAGVSQSPSNKVTEKGKDVELRCDPISGHTALYWYRQSLGQGLEFLIYFQGNSAPDKSGLPSDRFSAERTGGSVSTLTIQRTQQEDSAVYLCASSLQFGQGAGYTFGSGTRLTVV.

This clonotype occurred a few times. This chain connects TRBV4-1 to TRBJ1-5; 7 bases map to TRBD1. Germline trimming cut 3 bases from V and 6 bases from J; bases unmatched to any gene: 8. CDR1 and CDR2 from the germline V gene are MGHRA and YSYEKL. The CDR3 extends over 15 amino acids. The CDR3 bases are TGCGCCAGCAGCCACGTAGACAGGGAAGGTCAGCCCCAGCATTTT. Protein: CASSHVDREGQPQHF.

In its sample, this clonotype was seen a few times. V and J are TRBV20-1 and TRBJ2-5; D possibly uses TRBD1 or TRBD2 (6 bases each). Germline-derived CDR1 and CDR2 are DFQATT and SNEGSKA (reference sequence). The CDR3 is 13 amino acids. V shed 4 bases and J shed 5 bases, with 14 bases lying between them. The CDR3 loop reads CSATGGTMETQYF. The CDR3 bases are TGCAGTGCTACGGGCGGGACAATGGAGACCCAGTACTTC.

The chain couples TRBV7-2 to TRBJ1-2; the D gene is possibly TRBD1 (6 bases). CDR3 size: 14 residues. Germline V gene sequence: CDR1 SGHTA, CDR2 FQGNSA. Trimming removed 5 bases at V and 8 bases at J, with 18 bases between. CDR3 residues: CASSRWGARLGYTF. The CDR3 nucleotides are TGTGCCAGCAGCCGGTGGGGGGCGAGGTTAGGCTACACCTTC.

This chain links TRBV23-1 with TRBJ1-4, with D possibly TRBD1 on 5 matching bases. TRBV23-1 is placed among ORFs of uncertain function. The germline V and J ends were trimmed by 9 bases and 8 bases, with 13 bases remaining between them. There are 12 residues in the CDR3. The CDR3 region is CARLTGEEKLFF. The CDR3 coding sequence is TGCGCCAGATTAACAGGAGAGGAAAAACTGTTTTTT.

This clonotype was seen a handful of times. The V gene is TRBV4-3, the J gene TRBJ2-3, with no clear D. In germline, CDR1 is LGHNA, CDR2 YSLEER. The CDR3 has 17 amino acids. The ends were cut back, 0 bases at V and 0 bases at J, with 13 bases in the middle. The CDR3 region is CASSQDGRLTSTDTQYF. The DNA of the CDR3 is TGCGCCAGCAGCCAAGACGGGCGGTTGACGAGCACAGATACGCAGTATTTT.